Below, 9 T cell receptor beta chains from the same sample are listed, as sequenced in a study of T cells in Graves' hyperthyroidism and ophthalmopathy. TCR beta CDR3 region amplification was performed from RNA transcripts. Carried out on the TCR CDR3, a first-round RT-PCR used the HTBI primer set. A single record per CDR3 protein comes from TCRdb applying MiXCR to the multiplex PCR reads. The repertoire holds about 610,000 distinct CDR3 sequences, with roughly 14% as singletons. Input material: blood. These receptors all stem from a woman aged 40 to 49 with Graves' ophthalmopathy.

This clonotype was picked up a small number of times. A junction boundary mismatches the germline segment, possibly from a read error. The chain is built from TRBV6-2 or TRBV6-3 and TRBJ2-7; no firm D call. The CDR3 sequence is 14 residues long. CDR1 and CDR2 (germline): MNHEY, SVGEGT. The CDR3 loop reads CASRYSTIMYEQYF. For the CDR3, the DNA is TGTGCCAGCAGATACTCGACGATAATGTACGAGCAGTACTTC.

This clonotype was seen at least ten times. The chain uses TRBV28 and TRBJ2-7; perhaps TRBD1 as D (6 bases). Germline-derived CDR1 and CDR2 are MDHEN and SYDVKM. V was shortened by 4 bases and J by 6 bases, with 10 bases between the two germline ends. This CDR3 is built from 12 residues. CDR3 residues: CASSSTGSEQYF. The CDR3, as DNA: TGTGCCAGCAGTTCAACAGGGTCCGAGCAGTACTTC.

This clonotype was observed many times. The chain has TRBV28 and TRBJ2-5, with 9 nucleotides matching TRBD2. The length of the CDR3 is 14 residues. V shed 9 bases, J shed 1 base, and the junction held 6 bases outside the gene matches. Germline V gives CDR1 MDHEN, CDR2 SYDVKM. CDR3 nucleotide sequence: TGTGCCAGTAGGCTAGCGGGGCTCCAAGAGACCCAGTACTTC. This sequence encodes CASRLAGLQETQYF.

This sequence joins TRBV11-2 and TRBJ2-7; weak D call: TRBD2 (5 bases). Germline CDR1 is SGHAT and CDR2 is FQNNGV. Trimming pared 4 bases from V and 3 bases from J, leaving 22 bases between. The CDR3 spans 17 residues. The CDR3 nucleotides read TGTGCCAGCAGCTCGACCCTGGGAGCTCCGGGAAGCTACGAGCAGTACTTC. It yields the protein CASSSTLGAPGSYEQYF.

This clonotype was seen many times. The V and J genes are TRBV6-5 and TRBJ1-1; 7 positions match TRBD1. Germline trimming cut 7 bases from V and 1 base from J; bases unmatched to any gene: 9. CDR1 is MNHEY and CDR2 is SVGAGI in the germline V gene. This CDR3 spans 15 amino acids. The CDR3 protein is CASTLLGQANTEAFF. The DNA for the CDR3 is TGTGCCAGCACCCTCCTTGGACAGGCGAACACTGAAGCTTTCTTT.

V gene TRBV4-3 combines with J gene TRBJ1-2; 10 bases align to TRBD1. Germline V gene data show CDR1 as LGHNA and CDR2 as YSLEER. With V trimmed by 0 bases and J by 5 bases, 3 bases remained unmatched. The CDR3 loop spans 15 amino acids. CDR3 region: CASSQDLGQGYGYTF. Written as DNA, the CDR3 is TGCGCCAGCAGCCAAGATTTGGGACAGGGGTATGGCTACACCTTC.

The chain is built from TRBV7-2 and TRBJ1-5; 9 bases line up with TRBD1. The germline gives CDR1 SGHTA, CDR2 FQGNSA. V was clipped by 3 bases and J by 7 bases; unmatched bases: 7. The CDR3 runs to 15 residues. This chain's CDR3 is CASSFDRGKGQPQHF. CDR3 in DNA: TGTGCCAGCAGCTTCGACAGGGGGAAAGGGCAGCCCCAGCATTTT.

This clonotype showed up many times. V gene TRBV11-3 combines with J gene TRBJ2-2, with a weak D call TRBD1 (5 bases). V lost 3 bases and J 5 bases, leaving 10 bases between the germline ends. The germline V gene has CDR1 SGHNT and CDR2 YENEEA. The CDR3 has 14 amino acids. This CDR3 is CASSLTDQTGELFF. CDR3 bases: TGTGCCAGCAGCTTGACAGACCAAACCGGGGAGCTGTTTTTT.

The sample holds many counts of this clonotype. Here the CDR3 reads CSVEFHGAGDSYEQYF. CDR3 bases: TGCAGCGTTGAATTCCATGGCGCAGGGGACTCCTACGAGCAGTACTTC. The V and J genes are TRBV29-1 and TRBJ2-7; TRBD1 is a possible D gene (6 bases). The CDR3 runs to 16 residues. Germline V gene data show CDR1 as SQVTM and CDR2 as ANQGSEA. V was cut by 2 bases and J by 0 bases, with 17 bases left in between.